This TCR beta chain was recorded in a study of CD8 T cells in ankylosing spondylitis. Study-wide points: Disease-linked clones reportedly concentrated significantly in matched ankylosing spondylitis synovial fluid.

Scientists made TCR beta libraries using quantitative 5'-RACE with molecular barcodes. TCRdb used MiXCR to reprocess the 5' RACE reads, holding one entry per CDR3 protein. Altogether under 300,000 distinct CDR3 sequences are present, roughly 10% being singletons, with the ten largest covering around 6.5%. This clonotype was recorded once. Its antigen remains unknown. Germline loops: CDR1 SEHNR, CDR2 FQNEAQ (reference sequence). The CDR3 spans 15 residues. Trimming removed 1 base from V and 7 bases from J, with 17 bases in between. Sequences were obtained from blood, either unsorted or a sorted T cell fraction (not recorded which). The genes are TRBV7-9 and TRBJ2-7; no clear D. This clonotype originated in a male donor with ankylosing spondylitis or in good health (not recorded which). CDR3 region: CASSLVEVWAEEQYF. CDR3 nucleotide sequence: TGTGCCAGCAGCTTAGTCGAGGTGTGGGCAGAGGAGCAGTACTTC. Drawing the rest from reference TRBV7-9 and TRBJ2-7, the complete variable domain is DTGVSQNPRHKITKRGQNVTFRCDPISEHNRLYWYRQTLGQGPEFLTYFQNEAQLEKSRLLSDRFSAERPKGSFSTLEIQRTEQGDSAMYLCASSLVEVWAEEQYFGPGTRLTVT.